Reported below is one T cell receptor beta chain. The sample comes from a study of OX40 agonist ivuxolimab in advanced cancers. Method: immunoSEQ multiplex PCR; TCRdb's copy keeps in-frame clones and lacks some. This table holds 43,000 or so clones, around nine tenths found once. This receptor was taken from an adult with an advanced solid tumor such as melanoma, head and neck, liver or kidney cancer. This sample comprised CD4+ or CD8+ T cells sorted from blood, obtained in a trial of the OX40 agonist ivuxolimab.

The CDR3 DNA is TGTGCCAGCAGCCTCGCGACATGGCCTGGGGCCAACGTCCTGACTTTC. Translated: CASSLATWPGANVLTF. The rearrangement uses TRBV14 and TRBJ2-6; D is unclear. This CDR3 spans 16 amino acids. The ends were cut back, 4 bases at V and 2 bases at J, with 12 bases in the middle. Germline CDR1 SGHDN, CDR2 FVKESK.